This TCR beta chain was sequenced during a study of blood T cell repertoires in COVID-19. Study overall: Samples representing acute and convalescent COVID-19 were sourced from the United States, Italy and Spain. Nucleic acid was either cDNA or gDNA, and it came from T cells, B-cell-depleted T cells, or PBMCs.

Original methodology: Using reference gene primer amplification, nucleated cell counts were estimated. Produced via immunoSEQ multiplex PCR; TCRdb's table is partial and in-frame only. The V and J calls and clone size were taken over from that table, and D and trimming were inferred from the DNA. Seen here are over 70,000 clones, more than 80% observed once, and the top ten hold roughly 5%. A single count supports this clone. The CDR3 has 14 amino acids. Germline-derived CDR1 and CDR2 are MGHRA and YSYEKL. Trimming removed 3 bases at V and 2 bases at J, with 10 bases between. The TCR comes from an elderly man with acute or convalescent COVID-19. The gene calls are TRBV4-1 and TRBJ2-5; D uncertain. Sequences were obtained from peripheral blood. CDR3 loop: CASSHPSRQETQYF. The CDR3 nucleotides read TGCGCCAGCAGCCATCCCAGTCGACAAGAGACCCAGTACTTC.